These 12 T cell receptor beta chains were all obtained from the same sample, sequenced in a study of technical replicates of blood from a handful of donors (dated by TCRdb to the late 2010s). Libraries were prepared through the immunoSEQ multiplex PCR assay. The table was pulled from immuneACCESS by TCRdb, which kept in-frame rearrangements only. Such tables lose some clones; where checked, under half of the loss comes from unresolved V genes, and the rest has no known cause. Present in this sample are approximately 15,000 clones, approximately 80% of which were seen just once. About 12% of the sample goes to the ten largest clones. Specimen: PBMCs. The receptors stem from a human donor in good health.

This chain connects TRBV6-6 to TRBJ1-2, with TRBD1 matching over 8 bases. Germline values: CDR1 MNHNY, CDR2 SVGAGI (reference sequence). This CDR3 has 13 amino acids. The V segment lost 5 bases and the J segment 5 bases; nucleotides outside the gene matches: 4. DNA of the CDR3: TGTGCCAGCAGTGACCGGACAGGGTATGGCTACACCTTC. It is translated as CASSDRTGYGYTF.

The V call is TRBV27, the J call TRBJ2-1; TRBD2 aligns across 8 bases. Germline assignment: CDR1 MNHEY and CDR2 SMNVEV (reference sequence). This CDR3 is built from 16 residues. Unmatched junction bases numbered 10, after V lost 1 base and J lost 8 bases. The CDR3 loop reads CASSLWAGGNRDEQFF. CDR3 DNA: TGTGCCAGCAGTTTATGGGCGGGAGGAAACAGGGATGAGCAGTTCTTC.

The CDR3, as DNA: TGTGCCAGCAGCCCTCGGACTAGCGGGGCGCAAGAGACCCAGTACTTC. This encodes CASSPRTSGAQETQYF. The chain couples TRBV5-4 to TRBJ2-5, with TRBD2 matching over 12 bases. From germline, CDR1 is SGHNT and CDR2 YYREEE (reference sequence). V shed 4 bases and J 2 bases; nucleotides not matched to a gene: 6. CDR3 length: 16 amino acids.

V is TRBV7-9 and J is TRBJ2-7; no clear D gene. The V gene's germline CDR1 is SEHNR and CDR2 FQNEAQ (reference sequence). CDR3 length equals 13 residues. V was cut by 1 base and J by 5 bases, with 9 bases left in between. CDR3 in DNA: TGTGCCAGCAGCTTAGTTGCAGCGAACGAGCAGTACTTC. Protein product: CASSLVAANEQYF.

The V and J genes are TRBV5-5 and TRBJ2-7; unclear D gene. The length of the CDR3 is 11 residues. Germline CDR1 reads SGHKS; CDR2 reads YYEKEE (reference sequence). The V gene lost 2 bases and the J gene lost 6 bases, with 6 bases spanning the gap. CDR3 amino acids: CASSLSVEQYF. As DNA, the CDR3 is TGTGCCAGCAGCTTATCGGTCGAGCAGTACTTC.

The rearrangement joins TRBV4-2 to TRBJ2-5, with TRBD1 identical over 7 bases. Germline CDR1 LGHNA, CDR2 YNFKEQ. The length of the CDR3 is 16 residues. V lost 0 bases and J lost 9; bases outside the gene matches: 13. The CDR3 DNA follows: TGTGCCAGCAGCCAAGATGTGGGGAACCCCACAGGGGCCCAGTACTTC. Amino acid sequence: CASSQDVGNPTGAQYF.

Only one count was recorded for this clone. The chain is built from TRBV6-5 and TRBJ1-3; 9 nucleotides align to TRBD1. CDR1 and CDR2 from the germline V gene are MNHEY and SVGAGI. The CDR3 length is 16 residues. V lost 4 bases, J lost 2 bases, and 6 bases stayed unmatched. The CDR3 DNA is TGTGCCAGCAGTTCAGACAGGGGGGTAGCTGGAAACACCATATATTTT. This codes for CASSSDRGVAGNTIYF.

CDR3: CSAPTSGQETQYF. CDR3 nucleotide sequence: TGCAGCGCCCCTACTAGCGGACAAGAGACCCAGTACTTC. The chain carries TRBV29-1 and TRBJ2-5; 8 bases line up with TRBD2. Losses at the gene ends were 7 bases for V and 2 bases for J; bases not matched to a gene: 6. Germline-derived CDR1 and CDR2 are SQVTM and ANQGSEA. CDR3 size: 13 residues.

The V gene is TRBV2, the J gene TRBJ2-1; 8 bases are shared with TRBD2. Germline V gene sequence: CDR1 SNHLY, CDR2 FYNNEI. The ends lost 1 base at V and 0 bases at J; junction bases unmatched: 14. The CDR3 consists of 20 residues. The DNA of the CDR3 is TGTGCCAGCAGTGAAGATTCTAGCGGGTCTTATTTGAGCTCCTACAATGAGCAGTTCTTC. Protein: CASSEDSSGSYLSSYNEQFF.

The rearrangement joins TRBV10-3 to TRBJ2-5; 12 bases are shared with TRBD1. J gave up 5 bases and V 5 bases, and 6 bases lay outside the gene matches. The CDR3 extends over 15 amino acids. The germline V gene encodes CDR1 ENHRY and CDR2 SYGVKD. In nucleotides, the CDR3 is TGTGCCATCAGTACGGGACAGGGGGCGAGGGAGACCCAGTACTTC. This gives the protein CAISTGQGARETQYF.

The genes are TRBV25-1 and TRBJ2-7; the D gene is possibly TRBD1 (5 bases). The germline gives CDR1 MGHDK, CDR2 SYGVNS. With 8 bases removed from V and 4 bases from J, the gap between germline ends came to 21 bases. The CDR3 consists of 15 residues. The CDR3 DNA sequence: TGTGCCAGCTCCTCGGGTAATGGGCAGGGTTACGAGCAGTACTTC. It is translated as CASSSGNGQGYEQYF.

The genes are TRBV6-5 and TRBJ2-3; 12 bases line up with TRBD2. This CDR3 is built from 13 residues. In germline, CDR1 is MNHEY, CDR2 SVGAGI. J lost 8 bases, V lost 10 bases, and 7 bases had no gene match. The CDR3 here is CATQLAGGGTQYF. DNA for the CDR3: TGTGCCACCCAACTAGCGGGAGGTGGTACGCAGTATTTT.